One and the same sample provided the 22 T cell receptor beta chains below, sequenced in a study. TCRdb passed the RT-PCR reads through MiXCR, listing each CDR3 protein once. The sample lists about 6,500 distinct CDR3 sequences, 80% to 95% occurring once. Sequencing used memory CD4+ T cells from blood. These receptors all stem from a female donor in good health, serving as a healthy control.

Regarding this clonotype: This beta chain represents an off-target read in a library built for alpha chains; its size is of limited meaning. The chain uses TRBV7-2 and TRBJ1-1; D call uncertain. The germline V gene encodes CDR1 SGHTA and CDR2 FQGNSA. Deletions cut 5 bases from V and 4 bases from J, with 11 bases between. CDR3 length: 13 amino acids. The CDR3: CASSPRVLTEAFF. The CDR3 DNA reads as TGTGCCAGCAGCCCGCGAGTCCTCACTGAAGCTTTCTTT.

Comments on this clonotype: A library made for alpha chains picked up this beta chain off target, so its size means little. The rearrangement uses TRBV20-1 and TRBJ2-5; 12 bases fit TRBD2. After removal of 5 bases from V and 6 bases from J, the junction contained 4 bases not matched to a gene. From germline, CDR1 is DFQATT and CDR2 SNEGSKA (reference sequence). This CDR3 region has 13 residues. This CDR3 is CSAPTSGRQTQYF. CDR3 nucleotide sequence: TGCAGTGCTCCGACTAGCGGGAGACAGACCCAGTACTTC.

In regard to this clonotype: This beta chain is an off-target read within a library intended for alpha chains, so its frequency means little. The CDR3 sequence is CASSFSGSFYEQYF. The CDR3 DNA sequence: TGTGCCAGCAGCTTCAGCGGAAGTTTTTACGAGCAGTACTTC. The genes are TRBV7-2 and TRBJ2-7; possible D gene TRBD2, 5 bases. The germline CDR1 and CDR2 sequences are SGHTA and FQGNSA. Trimming removed 3 bases from V and 4 bases from J, with 13 bases in between. This CDR3 has 14 residues.

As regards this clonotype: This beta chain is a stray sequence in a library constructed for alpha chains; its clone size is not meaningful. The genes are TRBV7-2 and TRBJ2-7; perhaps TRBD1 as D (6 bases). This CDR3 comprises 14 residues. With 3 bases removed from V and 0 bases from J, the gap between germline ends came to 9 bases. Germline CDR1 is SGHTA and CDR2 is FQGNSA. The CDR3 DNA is TGTGCCAGCAGCTTCCGGGACACCTCCTACGAGCAGTACTTC. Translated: CASSFRDTSYEQYF.

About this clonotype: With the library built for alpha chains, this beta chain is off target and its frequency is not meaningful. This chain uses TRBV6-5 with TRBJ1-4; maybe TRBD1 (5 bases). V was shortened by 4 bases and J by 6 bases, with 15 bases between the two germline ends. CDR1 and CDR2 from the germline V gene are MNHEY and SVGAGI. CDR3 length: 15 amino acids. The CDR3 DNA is TGTGCCAGCAGTTTACGTGGGGGAAGATATGAAAAACTGTTTTTT. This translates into CASSLRGGRYEKLFF.

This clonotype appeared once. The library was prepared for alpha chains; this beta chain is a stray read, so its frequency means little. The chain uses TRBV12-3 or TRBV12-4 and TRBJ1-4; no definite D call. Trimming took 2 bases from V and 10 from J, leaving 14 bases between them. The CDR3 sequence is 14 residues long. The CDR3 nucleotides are TGTGCCAGCAGTTTATGGGGAACGGAGGGAAAACTGTTTTTT. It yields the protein CASSLWGTEGKLFF.

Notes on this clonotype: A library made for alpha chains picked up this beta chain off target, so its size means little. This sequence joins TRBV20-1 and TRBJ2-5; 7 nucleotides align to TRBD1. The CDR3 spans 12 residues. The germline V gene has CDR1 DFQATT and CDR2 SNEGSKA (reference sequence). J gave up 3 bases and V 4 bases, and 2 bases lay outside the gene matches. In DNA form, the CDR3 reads TGCAGTGCTACCGACAGGGAAGAGACCCAGTACTTC. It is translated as CSATDREETQYF.

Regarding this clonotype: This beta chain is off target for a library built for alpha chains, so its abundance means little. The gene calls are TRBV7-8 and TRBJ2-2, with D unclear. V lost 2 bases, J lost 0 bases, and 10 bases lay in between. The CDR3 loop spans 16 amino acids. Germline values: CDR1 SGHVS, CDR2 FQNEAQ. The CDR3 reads CASSLKVFTNTGELFF. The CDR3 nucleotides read TGTGCCAGCAGCTTAAAAGTATTCACGAACACCGGGGAGCTGTTTTTT.

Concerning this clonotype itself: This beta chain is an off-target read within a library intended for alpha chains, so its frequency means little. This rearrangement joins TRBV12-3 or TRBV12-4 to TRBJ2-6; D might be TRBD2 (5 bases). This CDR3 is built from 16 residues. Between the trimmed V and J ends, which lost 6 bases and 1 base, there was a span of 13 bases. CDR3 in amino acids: CASSPRRTSGANVLTF. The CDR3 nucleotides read TGTGCCAGCAGCCCTCGGAGGACTTCTGGGGCCAACGTCCTGACTTTC.

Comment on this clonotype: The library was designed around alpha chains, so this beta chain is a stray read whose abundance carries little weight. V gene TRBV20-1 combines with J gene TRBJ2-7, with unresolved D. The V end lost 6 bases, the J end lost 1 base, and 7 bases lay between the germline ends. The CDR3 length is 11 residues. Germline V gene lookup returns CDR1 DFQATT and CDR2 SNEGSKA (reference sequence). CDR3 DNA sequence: TGCAGTGCACGCAGTTCCTACGAGCAGTACTTC. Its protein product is CSARSSYEQYF.

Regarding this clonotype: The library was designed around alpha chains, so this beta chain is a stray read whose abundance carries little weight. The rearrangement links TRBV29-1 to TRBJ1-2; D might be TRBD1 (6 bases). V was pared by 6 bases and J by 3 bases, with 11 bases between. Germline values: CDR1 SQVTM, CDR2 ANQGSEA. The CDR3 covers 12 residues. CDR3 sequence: CSVKRGDYGYTF. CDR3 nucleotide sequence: TGCAGCGTCAAAAGGGGGGACTATGGCTACACCTTC.

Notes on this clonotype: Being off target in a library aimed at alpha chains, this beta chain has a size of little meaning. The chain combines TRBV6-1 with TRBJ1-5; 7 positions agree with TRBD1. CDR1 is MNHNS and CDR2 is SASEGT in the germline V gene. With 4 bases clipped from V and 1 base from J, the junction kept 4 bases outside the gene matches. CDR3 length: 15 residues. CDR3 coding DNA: TGTGCCAGCAGTGTACAGGGGAGAAGCAATCAGCCCCAGCATTTT. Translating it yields CASSVQGRSNQPQHF.

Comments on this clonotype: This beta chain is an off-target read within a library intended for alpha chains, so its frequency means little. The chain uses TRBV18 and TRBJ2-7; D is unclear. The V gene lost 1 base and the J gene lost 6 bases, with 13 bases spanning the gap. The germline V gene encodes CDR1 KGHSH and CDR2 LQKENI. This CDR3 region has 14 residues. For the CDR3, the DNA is TGTGCCAGCTCACCACTACCTACAGAAACCGAGCAGTACTTC. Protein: CASSPLPTETEQYF.

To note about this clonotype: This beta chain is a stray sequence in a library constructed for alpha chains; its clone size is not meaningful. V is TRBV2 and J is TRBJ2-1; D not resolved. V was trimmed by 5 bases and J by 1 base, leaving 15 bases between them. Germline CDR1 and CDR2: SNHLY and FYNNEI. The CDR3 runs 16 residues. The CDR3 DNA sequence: TGTGCCAGCAGTCGCGGTCTAATCGGGTCCTACAATGAGCAGTTCTTC. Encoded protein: CASSRGLIGSYNEQFF.

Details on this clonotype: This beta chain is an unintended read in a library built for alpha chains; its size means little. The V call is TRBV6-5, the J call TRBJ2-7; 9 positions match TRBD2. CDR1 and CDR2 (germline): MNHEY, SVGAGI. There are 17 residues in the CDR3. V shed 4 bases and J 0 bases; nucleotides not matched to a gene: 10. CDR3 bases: TGTGCCAGCAGTTTATCATTAGCGGGAGTTGACTCCTACGAGCAGTACTTC. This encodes CASSLSLAGVDSYEQYF.

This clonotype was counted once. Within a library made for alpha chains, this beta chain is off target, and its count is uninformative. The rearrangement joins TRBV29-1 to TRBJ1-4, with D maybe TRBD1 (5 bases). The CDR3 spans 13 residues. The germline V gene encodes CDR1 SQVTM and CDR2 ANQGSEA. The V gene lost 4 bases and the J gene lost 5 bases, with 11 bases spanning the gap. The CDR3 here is CSVARDANEKLFF. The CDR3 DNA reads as TGCAGCGTTGCCCGGGACGCGAATGAAAAACTGTTTTTT.

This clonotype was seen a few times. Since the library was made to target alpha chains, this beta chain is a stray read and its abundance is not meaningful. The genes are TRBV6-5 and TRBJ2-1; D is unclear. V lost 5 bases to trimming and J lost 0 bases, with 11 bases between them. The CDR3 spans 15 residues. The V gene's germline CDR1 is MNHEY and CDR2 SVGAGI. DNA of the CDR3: TGTGCCAGCAGTCCGGGTGCCGGCTCCTACAATGAGCAGTTCTTC. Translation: CASSPGAGSYNEQFF.

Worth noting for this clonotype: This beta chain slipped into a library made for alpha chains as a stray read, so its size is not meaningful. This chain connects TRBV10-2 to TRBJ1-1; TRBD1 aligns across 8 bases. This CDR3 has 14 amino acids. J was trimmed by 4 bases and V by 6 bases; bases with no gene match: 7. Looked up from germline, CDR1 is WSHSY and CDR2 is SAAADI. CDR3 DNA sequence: TGCGCCAGCAGCCCCCAGGGGGCGATCACTGAAGCTTTCTTT. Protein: CASSPQGAITEAFF.

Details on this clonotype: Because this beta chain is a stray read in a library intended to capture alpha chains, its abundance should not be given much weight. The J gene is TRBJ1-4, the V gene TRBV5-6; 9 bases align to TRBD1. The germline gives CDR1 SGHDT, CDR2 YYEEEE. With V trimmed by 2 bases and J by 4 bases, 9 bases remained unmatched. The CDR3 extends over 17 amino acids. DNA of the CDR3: TGTGCCAGCAGCTTAATGGGACAGGGATTCGGTAATGAAAAACTGTTTTTT. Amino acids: CASSLMGQGFGNEKLFF.

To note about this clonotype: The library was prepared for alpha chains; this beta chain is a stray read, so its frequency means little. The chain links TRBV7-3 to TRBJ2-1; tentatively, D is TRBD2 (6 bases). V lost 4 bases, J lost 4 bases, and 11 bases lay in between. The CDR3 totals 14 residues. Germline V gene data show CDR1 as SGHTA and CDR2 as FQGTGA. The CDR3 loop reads CASSSGLPYNEQFF. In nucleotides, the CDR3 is TGTGCCAGCAGCTCGGGACTCCCTTACAATGAGCAGTTCTTC.

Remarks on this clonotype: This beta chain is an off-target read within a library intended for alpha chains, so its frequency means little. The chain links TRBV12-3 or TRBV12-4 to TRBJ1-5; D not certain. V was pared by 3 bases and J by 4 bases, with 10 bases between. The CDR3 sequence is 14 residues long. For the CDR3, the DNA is TGTGCCAGCAGTTTGAAACAGTTAAATCAGCCCCAGCATTTT. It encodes CASSLKQLNQPQHF.

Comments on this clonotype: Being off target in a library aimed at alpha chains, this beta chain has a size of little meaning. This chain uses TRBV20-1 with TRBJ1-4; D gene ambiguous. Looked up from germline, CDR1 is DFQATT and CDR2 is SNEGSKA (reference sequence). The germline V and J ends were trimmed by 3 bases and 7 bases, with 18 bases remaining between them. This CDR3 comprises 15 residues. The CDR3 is CSARKTTGGGEKLFF. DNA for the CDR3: TGCAGTGCTAGGAAGACGACCGGAGGTGGTGAAAAACTGTTTTTT.